One sample yielded the 10 T cell receptor beta chains listed below, sequenced in a study of blood T cell repertoires in COVID-19. Sequenced by immunoSEQ multiplex PCR; TCRdb stores in-frame clones only, minus some. The sample holds more than 200,000 clones, more than 85% seen once. The specimen sequenced was PBMCs or T cells enriched from blood (not recorded which). The source is a woman aged 25 to 39 who had recovered from COVID-19.

The chain is built from TRBV24-1 and TRBJ1-5; weak D call: TRBD1 (5 bases). Germline CDR1 and CDR2: KGHDR and SFDVKD. The CDR3 runs to 15 residues. V was pared by 7 bases and J by 5 bases, with 17 bases between. This chain's CDR3 is CATSQGNRPYQPQHF. The CDR3 DNA follows: TGTGCCACCAGCCAAGGGAACAGGCCGTATCAGCCCCAGCATTTT.

This clone turned up a few times. The chain has TRBV6-5 and TRBJ2-2; 9 bases agree with TRBD2. The CDR3 loop spans 14 amino acids. Germline CDR1 and CDR2: MNHEY and SVGAGI. V dropped 10 bases and J dropped 6; count of bases not matched to a gene: 9. The CDR3 here is CATHGTSSSGELFF. As DNA, the CDR3 is TGTGCCACCCATGGGACTAGCTCATCCGGGGAGCTGTTTTTT.

The chain recombines TRBV28 with TRBJ2-1; D perhaps matches TRBD1 (6 bases). The CDR3 has 13 residues. Germline assignment: CDR1 MDHEN and CDR2 SYDVKM. V was clipped by 2 bases and J by 8 bases, with 10 bases between them. In DNA, the CDR3 is TGTGCCAGCAGTTTACAGGGGATCGATGAGCAGTTCTTC. Residues: CASSLQGIDEQFF.

This sequence joins TRBV27 and TRBJ1-1; 9 bases are shared with TRBD1. Per germline, CDR1 MNHEY and CDR2 SMNVEV (reference sequence). Trimming removed 4 bases from V and 1 base from J; junction bases left unmatched: 4. The CDR3 is 15 amino acids. The CDR3 DNA reads TGTGCCAGCAGTTCCTTACAGGGGGCGAACACTGAAGCTTTCTTT. Protein sequence: CASSSLQGANTEAFF.

The genes are TRBV2 and TRBJ2-6, with D possibly matching TRBD2 (5 bases). CDR1 and CDR2 (germline): SNHLY, FYNNEI. The CDR3 spans 19 residues. V was clipped by 7 bases and J by 0 bases, with 22 bases between them. The CDR3 loop reads CASIGVRRTPTSGANVLTF. The DNA for the CDR3 is TGTGCCAGCATTGGGGTTCGAAGGACTCCCACCTCTGGGGCCAACGTCCTGACTTTC.

The chain carries TRBV7-9 and TRBJ1-3, with D possibly matching TRBD1 (6 bases). CDR1 and CDR2 (germline): SEHNR, FQNEAQ (reference sequence). CDR3 length: 15 amino acids. With 1 base removed from V and 1 base from J, the gap between germline ends came to 8 bases. CDR3 nucleotides: TGTGCCAGCAGCTTAGGCAGGGGTTCTGGAAACACCATATATTTT. It encodes CASSLGRGSGNTIYF.

This CDR3 is CASTGGGGNTIYF. The CDR3 DNA reads as TGTGCCAGCACCGGGGGGGGTGGAAACACCATATATTTT. The chain combines TRBV9 with TRBJ1-3, with D possibly TRBD1 on 5 matching bases. The CDR3 runs to 13 residues. Germline values: CDR1 SGDLS, CDR2 YYNGEE. Deletions cut 6 bases from V and 3 bases from J, with 10 bases between.

This rearrangement joins TRBV19 to TRBJ2-7; 12 bases map to TRBD2. The CDR3 loop spans 12 amino acids. Trimming took 8 bases from V and 6 from J; bases not matched to a gene: 2. Germline assignment: CDR1 LNHDA and CDR2 SQIVND (reference sequence). The CDR3 DNA sequence: TGTGCCAGTGGGACTAGCGGGCCCGAGCAGTACTTC. Translated, it gives CASGTSGPEQYF.

The chain's CDR3 is CASSPVPDSTYEQYF. The CDR3 DNA sequence: TGTGCCAGCTCACCAGTTCCAGACTCTACCTACGAGCAGTACTTC. The chain employs TRBV18 and TRBJ2-7; unclear D gene. Deletions cut 2 bases from V and 2 bases from J, with 13 bases between. From germline, CDR1 is KGHSH and CDR2 LQKENI. This CDR3 contains 15 residues.

The chain combines TRBV18 with TRBJ2-7; D is possibly TRBD1 (6 bases). This CDR3 region has 12 residues. CDR1 KGHSH and CDR2 LQKENI come from the germline V gene. Trimming removed 1 base from V and 6 bases from J, with 7 bases in between. The CDR3 spells CASSPRDTEQYF. The CDR3 coding sequence is TGTGCCAGCTCACCACGGGACACCGAGCAGTACTTC.